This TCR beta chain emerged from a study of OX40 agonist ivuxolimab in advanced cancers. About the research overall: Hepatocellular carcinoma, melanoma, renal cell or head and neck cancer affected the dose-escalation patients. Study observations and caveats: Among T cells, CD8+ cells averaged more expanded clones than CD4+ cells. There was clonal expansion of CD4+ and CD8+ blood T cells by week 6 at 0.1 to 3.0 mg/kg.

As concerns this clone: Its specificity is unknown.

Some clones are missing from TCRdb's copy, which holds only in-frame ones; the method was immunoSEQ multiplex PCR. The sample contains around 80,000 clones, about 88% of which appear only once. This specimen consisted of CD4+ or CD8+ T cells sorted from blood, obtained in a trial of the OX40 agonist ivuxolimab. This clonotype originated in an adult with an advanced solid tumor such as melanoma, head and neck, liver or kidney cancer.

CDR3 DNA: TGCGCCAGCAGCTCACTAGTTCTCACCTACAATGAGCAGTTCTTC. This codes for CASSSLVLTYNEQFF. The V gene is TRBV4-1, the J gene TRBJ2-1; the D gene is possibly TRBD2 (5 bases). The germline CDR1 and CDR2 sequences are MGHRA and YSYEKL. The V end was cut by 5 bases, the J end by 2 bases, with 13 bases between. The CDR3 contains 15 residues.